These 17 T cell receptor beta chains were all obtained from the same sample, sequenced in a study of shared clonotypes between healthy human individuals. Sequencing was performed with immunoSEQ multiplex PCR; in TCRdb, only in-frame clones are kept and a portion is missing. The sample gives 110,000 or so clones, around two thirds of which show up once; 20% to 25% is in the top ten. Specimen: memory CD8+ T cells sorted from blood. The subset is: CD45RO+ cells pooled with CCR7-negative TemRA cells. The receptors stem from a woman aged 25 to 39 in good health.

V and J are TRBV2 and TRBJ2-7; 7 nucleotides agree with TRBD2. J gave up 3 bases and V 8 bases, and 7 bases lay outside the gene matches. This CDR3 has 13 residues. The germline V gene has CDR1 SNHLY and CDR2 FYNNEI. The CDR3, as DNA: TGTGCCAGCTCAAGGACGGGAGGCTACGAGCAGTACTTC. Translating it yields CASSRTGGYEQYF.

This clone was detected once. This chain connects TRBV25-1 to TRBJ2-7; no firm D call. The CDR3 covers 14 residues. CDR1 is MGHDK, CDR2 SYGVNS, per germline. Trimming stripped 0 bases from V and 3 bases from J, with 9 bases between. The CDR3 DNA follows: TGTGCCAGCAGTGAATATGGCCAATACTACGAGCAGTACTTC. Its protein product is CASSEYGQYYEQYF.

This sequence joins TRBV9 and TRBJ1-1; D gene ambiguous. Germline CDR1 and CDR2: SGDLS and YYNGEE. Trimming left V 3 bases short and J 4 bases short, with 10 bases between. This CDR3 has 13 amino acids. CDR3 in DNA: TGTGCCAGCAGCGGAACTGGAGGCACTGAAGCTTTCTTT. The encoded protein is CASSGTGGTEAFF.

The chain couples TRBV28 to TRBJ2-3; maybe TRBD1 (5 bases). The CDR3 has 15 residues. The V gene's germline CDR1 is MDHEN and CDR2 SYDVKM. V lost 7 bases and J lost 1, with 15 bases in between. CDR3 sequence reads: CASTIRAYGTDTQYF. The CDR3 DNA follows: TGTGCCAGCACTATCAGGGCTTATGGCACAGATACGCAGTATTTT. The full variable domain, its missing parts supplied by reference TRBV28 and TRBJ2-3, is DVKVTQSSRYLVKRTGEKVFLECVQDMDHENMFWYRQDPGLGLRLIYFSYDVKMKEKGDIPEGYSVSREKKERFSLILESASTNQTSMYLCASTIRAYGTDTQYFGPGTRLTVL.

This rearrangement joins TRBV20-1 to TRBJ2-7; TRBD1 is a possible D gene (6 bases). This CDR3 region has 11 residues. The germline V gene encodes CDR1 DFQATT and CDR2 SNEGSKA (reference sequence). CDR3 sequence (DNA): TGCGGACCACTAGGGGGTGGCGAGCAGTACTTC. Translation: CGPLGGGEQYF.

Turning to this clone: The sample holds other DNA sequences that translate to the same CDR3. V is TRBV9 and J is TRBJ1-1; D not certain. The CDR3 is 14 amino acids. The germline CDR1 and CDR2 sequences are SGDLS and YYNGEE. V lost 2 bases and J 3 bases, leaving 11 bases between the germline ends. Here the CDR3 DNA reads TGTGCCAGCAGCGTCTCTTGGGGTGACACTGAAGCTTTCTTT. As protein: CASSVSWGDTEAFF.

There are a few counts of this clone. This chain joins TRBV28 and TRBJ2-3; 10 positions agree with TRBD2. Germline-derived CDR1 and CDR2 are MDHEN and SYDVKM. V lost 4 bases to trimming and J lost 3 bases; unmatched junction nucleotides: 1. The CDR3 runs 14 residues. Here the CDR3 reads CASSWTSGTDTQYF. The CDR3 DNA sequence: TGTGCCAGCAGTTGGACTAGCGGTACAGATACGCAGTATTTT.

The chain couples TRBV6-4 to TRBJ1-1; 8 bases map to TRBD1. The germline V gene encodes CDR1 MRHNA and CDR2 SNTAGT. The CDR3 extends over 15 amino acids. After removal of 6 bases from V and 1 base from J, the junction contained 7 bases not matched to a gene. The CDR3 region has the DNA TGTGCCAGCAGCCCAGGACAGGGATGGAACACTGAAGCTTTCTTT. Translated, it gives CASSPGQGWNTEAFF.

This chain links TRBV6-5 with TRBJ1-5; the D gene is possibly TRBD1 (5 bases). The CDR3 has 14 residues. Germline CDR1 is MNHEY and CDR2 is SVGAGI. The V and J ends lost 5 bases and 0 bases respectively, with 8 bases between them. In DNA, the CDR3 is TGTGCCAGCAGTGGGGGGTATAGCAATCAGCCCCAGCATTTT. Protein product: CASSGGYSNQPQHF.

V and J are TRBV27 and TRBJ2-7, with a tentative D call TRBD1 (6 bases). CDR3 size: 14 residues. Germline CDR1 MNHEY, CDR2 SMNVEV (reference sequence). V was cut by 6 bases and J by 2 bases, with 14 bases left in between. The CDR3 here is CASRLLTGPYEQYF. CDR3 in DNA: TGTGCCAGCAGGCTCTTGACAGGACCCTACGAGCAGTACTTC.

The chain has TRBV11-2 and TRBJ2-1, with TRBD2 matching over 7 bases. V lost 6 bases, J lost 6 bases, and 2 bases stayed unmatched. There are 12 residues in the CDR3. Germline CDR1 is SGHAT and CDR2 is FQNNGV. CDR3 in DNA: TGTGCCAGCAGGGCTAGCGGCAATGAGCAGTTCTTC. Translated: CASRASGNEQFF.

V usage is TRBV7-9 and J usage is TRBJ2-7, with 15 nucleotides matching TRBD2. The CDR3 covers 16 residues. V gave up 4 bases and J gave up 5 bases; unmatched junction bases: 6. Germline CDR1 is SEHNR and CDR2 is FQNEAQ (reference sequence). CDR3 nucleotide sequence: TGTGCCAGCAGCTCTGGACTAGCGGGAGGGCTAGACGAGCAGTACTTC. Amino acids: CASSSGLAGGLDEQYF. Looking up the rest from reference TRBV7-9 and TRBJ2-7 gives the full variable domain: DTGVSQNPRHKITKRGQNVTFRCDPISEHNRLYWYRQTLGQGPEFLTYFQNEAQLEKSRLLSDRFSAERPKGSFSTLEIQRTEQGDSAMYLCASSSGLAGGLDEQYFGPGTRLTVT.

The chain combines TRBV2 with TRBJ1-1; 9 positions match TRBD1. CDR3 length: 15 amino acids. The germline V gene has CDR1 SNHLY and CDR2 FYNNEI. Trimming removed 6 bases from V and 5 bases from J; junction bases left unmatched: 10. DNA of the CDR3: TGTGCCAGCAGCCTCGGGACAGGGCGGGAGACTGAAGCTTTCTTT. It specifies CASSLGTGRETEAFF.

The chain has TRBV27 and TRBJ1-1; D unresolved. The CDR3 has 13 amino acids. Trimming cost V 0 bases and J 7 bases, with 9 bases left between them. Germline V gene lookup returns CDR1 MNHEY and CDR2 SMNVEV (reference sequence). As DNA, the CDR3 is TGTGCCAGCAGTTTATCGGCCGTAAATGAAGCTTTCTTT. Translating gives CASSLSAVNEAFF.

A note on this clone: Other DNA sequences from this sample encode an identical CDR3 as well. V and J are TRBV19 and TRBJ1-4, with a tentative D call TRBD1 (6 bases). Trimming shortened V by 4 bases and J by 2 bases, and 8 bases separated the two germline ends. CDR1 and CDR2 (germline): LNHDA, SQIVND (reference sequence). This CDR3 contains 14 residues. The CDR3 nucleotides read TGTGCCAGTAGTAACAGGGCCACTAATGAAAAACTGTTTTTT. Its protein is CASSNRATNEKLFF.

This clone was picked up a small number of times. DNA for the CDR3: TGTGCCAGCAGCCCTCCGGGACAATCTGAAGCTTTCTTT. Translated, it gives CASSPPGQSEAFF. V is TRBV7-8 and J is TRBJ1-1, with TRBD1 as a possible D gene (6 bases). Germline lookup yields CDR1 SGHVS and CDR2 FQNEAQ. This CDR3 has 13 residues. The V end lost 5 bases, the J end lost 6 bases, and 13 bases lay between the germline ends.

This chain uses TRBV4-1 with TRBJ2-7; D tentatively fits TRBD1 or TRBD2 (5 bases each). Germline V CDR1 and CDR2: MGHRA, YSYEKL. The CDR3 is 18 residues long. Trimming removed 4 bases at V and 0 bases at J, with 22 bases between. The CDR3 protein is CASSLGYAGTEGSYEQYF. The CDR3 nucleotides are TGCGCCAGCAGCCTAGGGTATGCCGGGACCGAAGGCTCCTACGAGCAGTACTTC.